The clone carrying this T cell receptor (beta chain) has only a few counts. The germline V gene encodes CDR1 MNHEY and CDR2 SVGAGI. With 5 bases clipped from V and 10 bases from J, the junction kept 9 bases outside the gene matches. The CDR3 spans 13 residues. This entry comes from a study of blood T cells in healthy people across ages. Combining a sample-barcoded 5' primer with a J-beta primer mix, a second PCR ran for 7 to 11 cycles. All cDNA molecules were each tagged by a template-switch adaptor with 12 random nucleotides. TCRdb fed the 5' RACE reads into MiXCR, producing one record per CDR3 protein. The sample yields 710,000 or so distinct CDR3 sequences, about a third seen once.

Material for sequencing was blood. The TCR originated in an elderly woman in good health. The rearrangement links TRBV6-5 to TRBJ1-1, with 8 nucleotides matching TRBD1. Here the CDR3 DNA reads TGTGCCAGCAGTCGACAGGGGCTACAGGGAGCTTTCTTT. Encoded protein: CASSRQGLQGAFF.